This TCR beta chain is drawn from a study of OX40 agonist ivuxolimab in advanced cancers. Study as a whole: Patients got intravenous ivuxolimab at 0.01 to 10 mg/kg every 2 weeks. General observations from the study: In the 0.1 to 3.0 mg/kg range, CD4+ and CD8+ blood T cells had expanded clonally by week 6. Antigen specificity of clonally expanded peripheral T cells was not established.

Worth noting for this clone: No antigen is known for it.

V was pared by 6 bases and J by 7 bases, with 7 bases of the junction left unmatched. The germline CDR1 and CDR2 sequences are MNHNY and SVGAGI (reference sequence). The CDR3 is 14 residues long. The table came from immunoSEQ multiplex PCR; TCRdb's copy has only in-frame clones and leaves some out. This sample has approximately 51,000 clones, with over 65% found just once. Sequencing was performed on CD4+ or CD8+ T cells sorted from blood, taken in a trial of the OX40 agonist ivuxolimab. The chain links TRBV6-6 to TRBJ2-7, with 12 bases matching TRBD2. This sequence was found in an adult with an advanced solid tumor such as melanoma, head and neck, liver or kidney cancer. The CDR3 sequence is CASSRGLAGLEQYF. The CDR3 nucleotides are TGTGCCAGCAGCCGAGGACTAGCGGGGTTGGAGCAGTACTTC.